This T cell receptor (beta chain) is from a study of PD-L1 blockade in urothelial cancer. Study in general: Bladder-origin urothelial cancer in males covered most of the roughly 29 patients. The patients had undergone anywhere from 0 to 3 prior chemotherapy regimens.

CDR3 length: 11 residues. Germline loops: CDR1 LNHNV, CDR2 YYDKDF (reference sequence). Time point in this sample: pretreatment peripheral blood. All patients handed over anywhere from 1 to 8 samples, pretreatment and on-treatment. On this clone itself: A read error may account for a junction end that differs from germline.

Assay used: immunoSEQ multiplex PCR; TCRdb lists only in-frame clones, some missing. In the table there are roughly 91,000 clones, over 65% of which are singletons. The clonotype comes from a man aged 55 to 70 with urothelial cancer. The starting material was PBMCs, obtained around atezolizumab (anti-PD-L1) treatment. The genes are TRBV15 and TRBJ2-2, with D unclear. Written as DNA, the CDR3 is TGTGCCACCAGCAACAGCGGGGAGCTGTTTTTT. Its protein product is CATSNSGELFF.